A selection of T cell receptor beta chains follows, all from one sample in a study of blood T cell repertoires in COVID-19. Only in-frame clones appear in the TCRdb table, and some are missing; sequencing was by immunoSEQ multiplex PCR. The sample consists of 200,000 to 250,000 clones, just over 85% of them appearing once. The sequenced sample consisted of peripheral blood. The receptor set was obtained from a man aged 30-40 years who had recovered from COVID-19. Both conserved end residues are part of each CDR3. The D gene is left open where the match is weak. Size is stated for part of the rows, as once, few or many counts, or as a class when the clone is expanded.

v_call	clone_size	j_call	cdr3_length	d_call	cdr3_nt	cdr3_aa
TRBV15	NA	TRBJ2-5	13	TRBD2	TGTGCCACCCAACGGGGGGATCAAGAGACCCAGTACTTC	CATQRGDQETQYF
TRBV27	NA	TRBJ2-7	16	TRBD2	TGTGCCAGCAGTGGGCGCGGGGGGATGGACGCCTACGAGCAGTACTTC	CASSGRGGMDAYEQYF
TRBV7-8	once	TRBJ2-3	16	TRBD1	TGTGCCAGCAGCTCCCGACAGGGGTTGGGCACAGATACGCAGTATTTT	CASSSRQGLGTDTQYF
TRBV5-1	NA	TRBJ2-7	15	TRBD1	TGCGCCAGCAGCGATGGACAGGGGGCTTACTACGAGCAGTACTTC	CASSDGQGAYYEQYF
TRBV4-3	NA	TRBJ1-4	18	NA	TGCGCCAGCAGCCCCTACCTCCCGACGACAGTCACTAATGAAAAACTGTTTTTT	CASSPYLPTTVTNEKLFF
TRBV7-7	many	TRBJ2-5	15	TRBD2	TGTGCCAGCAGCTTACTCGGGGGGGCTCAAGAGACCCAGTACTTC	CASSLLGGAQETQYF
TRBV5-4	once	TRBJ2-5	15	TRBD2	TGTGCCAGCAGCGGGACTAGCGGGGGGGAAGAGACCCAGTACTTC	CASSGTSGGEETQYF
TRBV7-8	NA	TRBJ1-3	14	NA	TGTGCCAGCAGCTGGACAGTCCCTGGAAACACCATATATTTT	CASSWTVPGNTIYF
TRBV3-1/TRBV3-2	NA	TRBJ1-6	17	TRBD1	TGTGCCAGCAGCCCAACGCGGACAGGGTATGGTTGTTCACCCCTCCACTTT	CASSPTRTGYGCSPLHF
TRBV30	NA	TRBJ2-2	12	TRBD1	TGTGCCTGGACCAGGGGGTTCGGGGAGCTGTTTTTT	CAWTRGFGELFF
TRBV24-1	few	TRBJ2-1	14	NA	TGTGCCACCAGTGATCCGGGGAGATACAATGAGCAGTTCTTC	CATSDPGRYNEQFF
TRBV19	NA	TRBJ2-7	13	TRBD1	TGTGCCAGTACAGGGGGAAGGGCCTACGAGCAGTACTTC	CASTGGRAYEQYF
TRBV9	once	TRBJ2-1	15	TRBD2	TGTGCCAGCAGCCGTGGCAGCGGGGAGTACAATGAGCAGTTCTTC	CASSRGSGEYNEQFF
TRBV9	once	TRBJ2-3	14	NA	TGTGCCAGCAGCGTAGGTCGGAGGACAGATACGCAGTATTTT	CASSVGRRTDTQYF
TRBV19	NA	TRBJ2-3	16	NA	TGTGCCAGTAGTCCGTCGAGGGCGATAGACACAGATACGCAGTATTTT	CASSPSRAIDTDTQYF
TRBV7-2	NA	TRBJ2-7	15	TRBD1	TGTGCCAGCAGCTATACCGGGACAGGGTTGGTCGAGCAGTACTTC	CASSYTGTGLVEQYF
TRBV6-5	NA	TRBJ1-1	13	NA	TGTGCCAGCAGTTACTCGATCTCAGGTGAAGCTTTCTTT	CASSYSISGEAFF
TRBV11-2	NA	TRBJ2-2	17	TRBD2	TGTGCCAGCAGCTTAGATGCCGGGACTATTATCACCGGGGAGCTGTTTTTT	CASSLDAGTIITGELFF
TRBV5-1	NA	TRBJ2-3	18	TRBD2	TGCGCCAGCAGACCGGCGCCTAGCGGGGCCTATGGGACAGATACGCAGTATTTT	CASRPAPSGAYGTDTQYF
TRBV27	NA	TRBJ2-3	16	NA	TGTGCCAGCAGTTATTGGGGCTCTAGCGGCACAGATACGCAGTATTTT	CASSYWGSSGTDTQYF
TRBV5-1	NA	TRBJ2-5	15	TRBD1	TGCGCCAGCAGCTACAACAGGGGGCGCCAAGAGACCCAGTACTTC	CASSYNRGRQETQYF
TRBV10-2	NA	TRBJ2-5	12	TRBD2	TGCGCCAGCCCTGGGGGGGTAAAGACCCAGTACTTC	CASPGGVKTQYF
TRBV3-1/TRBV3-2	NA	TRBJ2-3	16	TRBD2	TGTGCCAGCAGCCCTCGGGGCGGGGGAAGCACAGATACGCAGTATTTT	CASSPRGGGSTDTQYF
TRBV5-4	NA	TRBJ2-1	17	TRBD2	TGTGCCAGCAGCTTGGGTAGGAAGCGGGGGGGATACAATGAGCAGTTCTTC	CASSLGRKRGGYNEQFF
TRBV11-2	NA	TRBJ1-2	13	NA	TGTGCCAGCAGCGGGCGGGCTCAAGGGGGCTACACCTTC	CASSGRAQGGYTF
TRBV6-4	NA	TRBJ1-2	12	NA	TGTGCCAGCAGTGCCGGTAACTATGGCTACACCTTC	CASSAGNYGYTF
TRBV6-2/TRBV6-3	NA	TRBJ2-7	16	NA	TGTGCCAGCAGTTACTCGAGGACAGCCCTCTCCTACGAGCAGTACTTC	CASSYSRTALSYEQYF
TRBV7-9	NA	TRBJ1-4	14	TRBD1	TGTGCCAGCAGCTTAGACAGGGGGAGTGAAAAACTGTTTTTT	CASSLDRGSEKLFF
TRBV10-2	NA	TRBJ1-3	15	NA	TGCGCCAGCAGTGGACAACCCATCTCTGGAAACACCATATATTTT	CASSGQPISGNTIYF
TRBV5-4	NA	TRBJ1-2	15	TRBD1	TGTGCCAGCAGCCTGGGACAGGGCCTTAGCTCCGGCTACACCTTC	CASSLGQGLSSGYTF
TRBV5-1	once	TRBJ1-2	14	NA	TGCGCCAGCAGAAAATTGCGGGAGGGAGGTGGCTACACCTTC	CASRKLREGGGYTF
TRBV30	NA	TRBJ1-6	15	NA	TGTGCCTGGTCCCTATCCGGGACATTTAATTCACCCCTCCACTTT	CAWSLSGTFNSPLHF
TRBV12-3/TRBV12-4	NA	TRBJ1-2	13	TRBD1	TGTGCCAGCAGTTTCGGACAGGGGAGGGGCTACACCTTC	CASSFGQGRGYTF
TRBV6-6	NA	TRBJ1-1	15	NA	TGTGCCAGCAGTCCCAGACAGAACATGAACACTGAAGCTTTCTTT	CASSPRQNMNTEAFF
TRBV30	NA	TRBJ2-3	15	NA	TGTGCCTGGAGTGTACAGGGAGGGGGCACAGATACGCAGTATTTT	CAWSVQGGGTDTQYF
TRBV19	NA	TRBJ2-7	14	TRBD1	TGTGCCAGTACCCCGACAGGGGGTACCCACGAGCAGTACTTC	CASTPTGGTHEQYF
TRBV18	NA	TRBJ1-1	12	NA	TGTGCCAGCTCACTCTATAACACTGAAGCTTTCTTT	CASSLYNTEAFF
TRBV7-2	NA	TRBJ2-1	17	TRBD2	TGTGCCAGCAGCTCCCGTAGCGGGCCTGCGGGGGGTAATGAGCAGTTCTTC	CASSSRSGPAGGNEQFF
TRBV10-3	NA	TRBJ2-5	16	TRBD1	TGTGCCATCAGGCCTAATACAGGGGGCGGGGAGGAGACCCAGTACTTC	CAIRPNTGGGEETQYF
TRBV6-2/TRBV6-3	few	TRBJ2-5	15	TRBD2	TGTGCCAGCAGTTGGGTAGCGGGGGGAGGAGAGACCCAGTACTTC	CASSWVAGGGETQYF
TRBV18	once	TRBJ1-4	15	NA	TGTGCCAGCTCACAGGGAGGCGAAACTAATGAAAAACTGTTTTTT	CASSQGGETNEKLFF
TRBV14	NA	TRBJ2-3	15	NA	TGTGCCAGCAGACTTACGGGGGGCGGAAGAGATACGCAGTATTTT	CASRLTGGGRDTQYF
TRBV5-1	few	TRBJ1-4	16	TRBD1	TGCGCCAGCAGCGCGCGACAGGGGAGTAAAGGTGAAAAACTGTTTTTT	CASSARQGSKGEKLFF
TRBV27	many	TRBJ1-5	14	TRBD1	TGTGCCAGCAGCCCTGGACAGGGAGGGCAGCCCCAGCATTTT	CASSPGQGGQPQHF
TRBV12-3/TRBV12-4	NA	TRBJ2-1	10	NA	TGTGCCAGCAGTTTGGCAGGCCGGATCTTC	CASSLAGRIF
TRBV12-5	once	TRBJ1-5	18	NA	TGTGCTAGTGGTTTGGTACTCTTTCCTTCGGGGAAGGATCAGCCCCAGCATTTT	CASGLVLFPSGKDQPQHF
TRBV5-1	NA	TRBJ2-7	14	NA	TGCGCCAGCAGCTTGGACGGGGGTGCCTACGAGCAGTACTTC	CASSLDGGAYEQYF
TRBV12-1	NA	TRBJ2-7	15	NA	TGTGCCAGCAGCTTTGGGGGCGTTGGCTCCTACGAGCAGTACTTC	CASSFGGVGSYEQYF